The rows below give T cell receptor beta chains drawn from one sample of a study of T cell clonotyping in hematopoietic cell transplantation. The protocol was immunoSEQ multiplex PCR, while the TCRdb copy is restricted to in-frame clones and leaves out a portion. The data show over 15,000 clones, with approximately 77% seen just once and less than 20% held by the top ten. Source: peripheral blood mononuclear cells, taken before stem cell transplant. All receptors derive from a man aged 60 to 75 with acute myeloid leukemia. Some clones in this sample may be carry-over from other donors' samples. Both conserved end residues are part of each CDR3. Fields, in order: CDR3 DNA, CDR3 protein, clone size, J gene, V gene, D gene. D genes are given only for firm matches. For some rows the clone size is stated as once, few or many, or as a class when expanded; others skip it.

DNA: TGCGCCAGCCAACTAGAGGTTTCTTCCGGGGAGCTGTTTTTT; CDR3: CASQLEVSSGELFF; size: -; J: TRBJ2-2; V: TRBV4-1; D: -
DNA: TGTGCCAGCAGCCCGTCCCGGGACATCTGGATCGAGACCCAGTACTTC; CDR3: CASSPSRDIWIETQYF; size: once; J: TRBJ2-5; V: TRBV14; D: -
DNA: TGTGCCAGCAGCACCTTGACAGTGAACACTGAAGCTTTCTTT; CDR3: CASSTLTVNTEAFF; size: few; J: TRBJ1-1; V: TRBV7-2; D: -
DNA: TGTGCCAGCAGCCAGATATCGTGGAGCGAAAGCACAGATACGCAGTATTTT; CDR3: CASSQISWSESTDTQYF; size: -; J: TRBJ2-3; V: TRBV7-6; D: -
DNA: TGTGCCAGCAGCCCCTCACTGAGCGACCCCTACAATGAGCAGTTCTTC; CDR3: CASSPSLSDPYNEQFF; size: -; J: TRBJ2-1; V: TRBV7-9; D: -
DNA: TGTGCCAGCAGTGAGCTAGCGGGGGGAACAGATACGCAGTATTTT; CDR3: CASSELAGGTDTQYF; size: few; J: TRBJ2-3; V: TRBV2; D: TRBD2
DNA: TGTGCCAGCAGTTACTCGAGCGGGGCTGAAGCTGATACGCAGTATTTT; CDR3: CASSYSSGAEADTQYF; size: -; J: TRBJ2-3; V: TRBV6-5; D: TRBD2
DNA: TGCGCCAGCAGCCAGGAGGGGAGAGGCGATCAGCCCCAGCATTTT; CDR3: CASSQEGRGDQPQHF; size: -; J: TRBJ1-5; V: TRBV4-3; D: -
DNA: TGTGCCAGTAGTGAAGGGTTTGGGGCCAACGTCCTGACTTTC; CDR3: CASSEGFGANVLTF; size: -; J: TRBJ2-6; V: TRBV19; D: -
DNA: TGTGCCAGCAGCCTAACAGGGGGCACTGAAGCTTTCTTT; CDR3: CASSLTGGTEAFF; size: -; J: TRBJ1-1; V: TRBV14; D: TRBD1
DNA: TGTGCCAGCAGCCCTTTATATCTCAATGAGCAGTTCTTC; CDR3: CASSPLYLNEQFF; size: -; J: TRBJ2-1; V: TRBV9; D: -
DNA: TGTGCCAGCAGTTTATCGGGCCAACAGGGGGCCCCTTCACCCCTCCACTTT; CDR3: CASSLSGQQGAPSPLHF; size: -; J: TRBJ1-6; V: TRBV28; D: TRBD1
DNA: TGTGCCAGCAGTGCTCAACCTAGCGGGTCCTGGGATACGCAGTATTTT; CDR3: CASSAQPSGSWDTQYF; size: few; J: TRBJ2-3; V: TRBV6-1; D: TRBD2
DNA: TGTGCCAGCTCCCCCGGACAGGATGAAGCTTTCTTT; CDR3: CASSPGQDEAFF; size: once; J: TRBJ1-1; V: TRBV7-9; D: TRBD1
DNA: TGCGCCAGCAGCCAAGTACCACGGGGGAACACTGAAGCTTTCTTT; CDR3: CASSQVPRGNTEAFF; size: once; J: TRBJ1-1; V: TRBV4-3; D: -
DNA: TGTGCCAGCAGCCCCACCGGGCCCTCAGGGCAGGCGATTAACTATGGCTACACCTTC; CDR3: CASSPTGPSGQAINYGYTF; size: -; J: TRBJ1-2; V: TRBV7-8; D: -
DNA: TGTGCCAGCAGTAACACAGGGTTCGGCGTAGAGACCCAGTACTTC; CDR3: CASSNTGFGVETQYF; size: few; J: TRBJ2-5; V: TRBV6-5; D: -
DNA: TGTGCCAGCAGCTTGGTTTCCTTCCAGTATCCGGGGAGCACTGAAGCTTTCTTT; CDR3: CASSLVSFQYPGSTEAFF; size: -; J: TRBJ1-1; V: TRBV5-6; D: -
DNA: TGTGCCAGCAGCCCGGGGGACAGGGCCCGGTTGGATGAGCAGTTCTTC; CDR3: CASSPGDRARLDEQFF; size: once; J: TRBJ2-1; V: TRBV7-2; D: TRBD1
DNA: TGCGCCAGCAGCTTGGAGGGAGGGAGCTATCGGGGCTACACCTTC; CDR3: CASSLEGGSYRGYTF; size: -; J: TRBJ1-2; V: TRBV5-1; D: -
DNA: TGTGCCAGCAGCTTAGCGGGGGGTTCGGCGGGTACGCAGTATTTT; CDR3: CASSLAGGSAGTQYF; size: -; J: TRBJ2-3; V: TRBV7-2; D: -
DNA: TGCGCCAGCAGCCAATTGGCGGGCGGATCGAACACCGGGGAGCTGTTTTTT; CDR3: CASSQLAGGSNTGELFF; size: -; J: TRBJ2-2; V: TRBV4-3; D: -
DNA: TGTGCCAGCAGTGAAAAGGTGAACACTGAAGCTTTCTTT; CDR3: CASSEKVNTEAFF; size: -; J: TRBJ1-1; V: TRBV25-1; D: -